What follows are 9 T cell receptor beta chains derived from one specimen sequenced in a study of vaccination and CD4 T cells after COVID-19. Treatment in this sample: roughly ten-day PBMC culture with coronavirus spike peptide pools or control peptides (ViraFEST assay). No antigen has been assigned to these receptors. Once obtained from cultured CD4+ T cells, the DNA was sequenced using the Oncomine TCR Beta short-read assay. TCRdb fed the PCR reads into MiXCR, producing one record per CDR3 protein. The data show 12,000 or so distinct CDR3 sequences, around three fifths seen once. Sequenced input: CD4+ T cells from blood, cultured in vitro. The receptor source for this set is a human donor who had recovered from COVID-19.

The chain joins TRBV2 to TRBJ2-3; D not certain. Looked up from germline, CDR1 is SNHLY and CDR2 is FYNNEI. The V gene lost 5 bases and the J gene lost 4 bases, with 10 bases spanning the gap. This CDR3 is built from 13 residues. CDR3 coding DNA: TGTGCCAGCAGTTTGCCTGCGGCAGATACGCAGTATTTT. It specifies CASSLPAADTQYF.

This chain links TRBV7-9 with TRBJ2-2, with D unclear. CDR1 and CDR2 from the germline V gene are SEHNR and FQNEAQ (reference sequence). V dropped 4 bases and J dropped 3 bases, with 3 bases sitting between them. CDR3 length equals 12 residues. Here the CDR3 DNA reads TGTGCCAGCAGCTATTACACCGGGGAGCTGTTTTTT. Translation gives CASSYYTGELFF. Based on the CDR3 plus reference TRBV7-9 and TRBJ2-2, the full variable domain is DTGVSQNPRHKITKRGQNVTFRCDPISEHNRLYWYRQTLGQGPEFLTYFQNEAQLEKSRLLSDRFSAERPKGSFSTLEIQRTEQGDSAMYLCASSYYTGELFFGEGSRLTVL.

This clonotype was detected once. The chain joins TRBV30 to TRBJ2-7; D might be TRBD1 or TRBD2, each matching 5 bases. CDR3 length: 13 residues. The V gene's germline CDR1 is GTSNPN and CDR2 SVGIG (reference sequence). The CDR3 sequence is CAVGPGTTYEQYF. In DNA, the CDR3 is TGTGCGGTGGGGCCGGGGACCACCTACGAGCAGTACTTC.

The CDR3 nucleotides read TGTGCCAGCTCACCACGCGTAGCGGGAGCCTACGAGCAGTACTTC. Protein sequence: CASSPRVAGAYEQYF. The chain is built from TRBV18 and TRBJ2-7, with 9 bases aligning to TRBD2. The CDR3 length is 15 residues. Per the germline V gene, CDR1 is KGHSH and CDR2 is LQKENI. V shed 1 base, J shed 2 bases, and the junction held 3 bases outside the gene matches.

CDR3 DNA sequence: TGTGCCAGCAGCTTTGGATCGAACGGCGGATCTAAAGAGACCCAGTACTTC. This gives the protein CASSFGSNGGSKETQYF. The chain couples TRBV5-4 to TRBJ2-5, with no clear D. V was trimmed by 2 bases and J by 3 bases, leaving 20 bases between them. This CDR3 is built from 17 residues. CDR1 SGHNT and CDR2 YYREEE come from the germline V gene (reference sequence).

This clonotype qualifies as medium-sized (0.01 to 0.1%). The rearrangement joins TRBV4-1 to TRBJ2-7; TRBD2 aligns across 12 bases. The germline V gene has CDR1 MGHRA and CDR2 YSYEKL. V was clipped by 4 bases and J by 6 bases; unmatched bases: 1. This CDR3 has 13 residues. As DNA, the CDR3 is TGCGCCAGCAGCCCGGGACTAGCGGGCGAGCAGTACTTC. Translating it yields CASSPGLAGEQYF.

The V gene is TRBV30, the J gene TRBJ2-7; 7 nucleotides align to TRBD2. The CDR3 loop spans 11 amino acids. Germline loops: CDR1 GTSNPN, CDR2 SVGIG (reference sequence). V dropped 5 bases and J dropped 5; count of bases not matched to a gene: 3. CDR3 nucleotide sequence: TGTGCCTGGGAACTAGCGCACGAGCAGTACTTC. Translating gives CAWELAHEQYF. Full variable domain (remainder filled in from reference TRBV30 and TRBJ2-7): SQTIHQWPATLVQPVGSPLSLECTVEGTSNPNLYWYRQAAGRGLQLLFYSVGIGQISSEVPQNLSASRPQDRQFILSSKKLLLSDSGFYLCAWELAHEQYFGPGTRLTVT.

The chain links TRBV5-1 to TRBJ2-7, with unresolved D. Germline CDR1 reads SGHRS; CDR2 reads YFSETQ. The CDR3 covers 11 residues. V was pared by 0 bases and J by 6 bases, with 4 bases between. The CDR3 protein is CASSLEGEQYF. The DNA of the CDR3 is TGCGCCAGCAGCTTGGAGGGCGAGCAGTACTTC. Full variable domain (rest looked up from reference TRBV5-1 and TRBJ2-7): KAGVTQTPRYLIKTRGQQVTLSCSPISGHRSVSWYQQTPGQGLQFLFEYFSETQRNKGNFPGRFSGRQFSNSRSEMNVSTLELGDSALYLCASSLEGEQYFGPGTRLTVT.

This clonotype was seen once. The chain links TRBV7-2 to TRBJ2-2, with D unclear. The germline gives CDR1 SGHTA, CDR2 FQGNSA. The V end was cut by 1 base, the J end by 1 base, with 1 base between. There are 13 residues in the CDR3. The CDR3 loop is CASSLENTGELFF. DNA of the CDR3: TGTGCCAGCAGCTTAGAGAACACCGGGGAGCTGTTTTTT.